Shown below are 20 T cell receptor beta chains from a single sample sequenced in a study of T cells in Graves' hyperthyroidism and ophthalmopathy. TCR beta CDR3 sequences were amplified from RNA transcripts. The primer set for the first-round RT-PCR of the TCR CDR3 was HTBI. TCRdb recomputed calls from the multiplex PCR reads with MiXCR, one row per CDR3 protein. The data hold 600,000 to 650,000 distinct CDR3 sequences, with around 16% observed a single time. The sample was blood. Receptors originate from a young woman with Graves' hyperthyroidism.

This clonotype was counted many times. The chain has TRBV5-1 and TRBJ2-7, with 8 bases that match TRBD1. The CDR3 is 14 residues long. The germline V gene has CDR1 SGHRS and CDR2 YFSETQ. With 7 bases clipped from V and 1 base from J, the junction kept 7 bases outside the gene matches. The CDR3 loop is CASGAGGLSYEQYF. The DNA for the CDR3 is TGCGCCAGCGGGGCAGGGGGCCTTTCCTACGAGCAGTACTTC.

The sample holds a few counts of this clonotype. This chain uses TRBV19 with TRBJ2-1, with TRBD1 identical over 12 bases. Germline loops: CDR1 LNHDA, CDR2 SQIVND (reference sequence). Germline trimming cut 11 bases from V and 10 bases from J; bases unmatched to any gene: 12. The CDR3 runs to 14 residues. The DNA of the CDR3 is TGTGCCTGTGAACCGGGACAGGGGGCAAGAGAGCAGTTCTTC. It encodes CACEPGQGAREQFF.

This clonotype was seen repeatedly, ten times or more. This chain joins TRBV13 and TRBJ2-1; TRBD1 aligns across 8 bases. CDR1 is PRHDT and CDR2 is FYEKMQ in the germline V gene (reference sequence). The CDR3 is 15 amino acids. V was pared by 5 bases and J by 6 bases, with 9 bases of the junction left unmatched. Written as DNA, the CDR3 is TGTGCCAGCAGCCTCACAGGGGGTTGGGGCAATGAGCAGTTCTTC. As protein: CASSLTGGWGNEQFF.

The chain carries TRBV19 and TRBJ2-3; D unclear. The CDR3 is made up of 13 amino acids. V lost 0 bases, J lost 4 bases, and 5 bases lay in between. Germline V gene data show CDR1 as LNHDA and CDR2 as SQIVND (reference sequence). Written as DNA, the CDR3 is TGTGCCAGTAGTATAGAGTGGGCAGATACGCAGTATTTT. Translating gives CASSIEWADTQYF. Full variable domain (outside the CDR3, taken from reference TRBV19 and TRBJ2-3): DGGITQSPKYLFRKEGQNVTLSCEQNLNHDAMYWYRQDPGQGLRLIYYSQIVNDFQKGDIAEGYSVSREKKESFPLTVTSAQKNPTAFYLCASSIEWADTQYFGPGTRLTVL.

The table lists this clonotype with many counts. The chain uses TRBV20-1 and TRBJ2-3, with D possibly TRBD2 on 7 matching bases. Trimming removed 5 bases from V and 3 bases from J, with 18 bases in between. This CDR3 comprises 15 residues. Germline loops: CDR1 DFQATT, CDR2 SNEGSKA (reference sequence). In nucleotides, the CDR3 is TGCAGTGCTCCCGACCGAGGGAGGGGGACAGATACGCAGTATTTT. It encodes CSAPDRGRGTDTQYF.

Ten or more counts support this clonotype. The J gene is TRBJ1-2, the V gene TRBV11-2; D gene ambiguous. The CDR3 has 14 residues. Germline V lookup: CDR1 SGHAT, CDR2 FQNNGV. V lost 0 bases to trimming and J lost 4 bases, with 9 bases between them. This CDR3 is CASSLDTGAYGYTF. DNA for the CDR3: TGTGCCAGCAGCTTAGATACGGGCGCCTATGGCTACACCTTC. The variable domain in full, completed from reference TRBV11-2 and TRBJ1-2, reads EAGVAQSPRYKIIEKRQSVAFWCNPISGHATLYWYQQILGQGPKLLIQFQNNGVVDDSQLPKDRFSAERLKGVDSTLKIQPAKLEDSAVYLCASSLDTGAYGYTFGSGTRLTVV.

This clonotype appeared many times. CDR3 nucleotides: TGTGCCAGCAGCTTACGGGACAGGGGACCTGAGACCCAGTACTTC. Translating it yields CASSLRDRGPETQYF. The chain is built from TRBV7-2 and TRBJ2-5, with 10 bases identical to TRBD1. CDR3 length equals 15 residues. The ends lost 2 bases at V and 5 bases at J; junction bases unmatched: 5. Looked up from germline, CDR1 is SGHTA and CDR2 is FQGNSA.

This clonotype occurred a few times. Possible read error: a much larger clone is one base away. This CDR3 is missing its conserved last phenylalanine or tryptophan, likely due to a read error. V gene TRBV30 combines with J gene TRBJ1-1; no clear D gene. The CDR3 length is 13 residues. V shed 3 bases and J shed 2 bases, with 10 bases lying between them. Germline V gene data show CDR1 as GTSNPN and CDR2 as SVGIG (reference sequence). DNA for the CDR3: TGTGCCTGGAGGTGGCAGACTAACACTGAAGCTTTCCTT. Amino acid sequence: CAWRWQTNTEAFL.

V gene TRBV18 combines with J gene TRBJ1-5; 9 nucleotides align to TRBD1. V trimming: 5 bases; J trimming: 7 bases; junction bases outside the gene matches: 0. CDR1 is KGHSH and CDR2 is LQKENI in the germline V gene. This CDR3 spans 12 amino acids. The CDR3 DNA sequence: TGTGCCAGCTCAACAGGGGGCCAGCCCCAGCATTTT. Translating it yields CASSTGGQPQHF.

This clonotype has more than one count but fewer than ten. One end of the junction fails to match germline, which may point to a read error. The chain combines TRBV4-1 with TRBJ1-5, with D uncertain. Germline V CDR1 and CDR2: MGHRA, YSYEKL. The CDR3 has 13 amino acids. Here the CDR3 DNA reads TGCGCCAGCAGTCAAGCGGAAAATCAGCCCCAGCATTTT. It codes for CASSQAENQPQHF.

There are many counts of this clonotype. The chain carries TRBV28 and TRBJ2-3; 7 nucleotides agree with TRBD1. Germline V gene data show CDR1 as MDHEN and CDR2 as SYDVKM. This CDR3 contains 15 residues. With 3 bases clipped from V and 6 bases from J, the junction kept 9 bases outside the gene matches. DNA of the CDR3: TGTGCCAGCAGTTTTTCCGACAGGGTAGGGGATACGCAGTATTTT. Protein sequence: CASSFSDRVGDTQYF.

This clonotype was recorded at least ten times. The V and J genes are TRBV7-8 and TRBJ1-1; D is unclear. Trimming took 5 bases from V and 4 from J, leaving 17 bases between them. CDR1 SGHVS and CDR2 FQNEAQ come from the germline V gene. The CDR3 totals 15 residues. CDR3 sequence reads: CASSPSDATGTEAFF. In DNA, the CDR3 is TGTGCCAGCAGCCCATCGGACGCCACCGGCACTGAAGCTTTCTTT.

This clonotype was detected ten times or more. The genes are TRBV20-1 and TRBJ2-1; D uncertain. Germline assignment: CDR1 DFQATT and CDR2 SNEGSKA (reference sequence). CDR3 length: 16 residues. The V end lost 3 bases, the J end lost 0 bases, and 15 bases lay between the germline ends. In DNA form, the CDR3 reads TGCAGTGCTAGGGCCGCAGTCTCTTACTCCTACAATGAGCAGTTCTTC. This sequence encodes CSARAAVSYSYNEQFF.

Many counts were recorded for this clonotype. The chain joins TRBV30 to TRBJ2-3; 11 bases fit TRBD2. The CDR3 covers 21 residues. V lost 1 base, J lost 0 bases, and 18 bases stayed unmatched. The germline gives CDR1 GTSNPN, CDR2 SVGIG (reference sequence). CDR3 nucleotide sequence: TGTGCCTGGAGTGGATACCGACGTACTAGCGGGAGAGGGGCTAGCACAGATACGCAGTATTTT. Its protein product is CAWSGYRRTSGRGASTDTQYF. Full variable domain (outside the CDR3, taken from reference TRBV30 and TRBJ2-3): SQTIHQWPATLVQPVGSPLSLECTVEGTSNPNLYWYRQAAGRGLQLLFYSVGIGQISSEVPQNLSASRPQDRQFILSSKKLLLSDSGFYLCAWSGYRRTSGRGASTDTQYFGPGTRLTVL.

There are many counts of this clonotype. This chain uses TRBV7-2 with TRBJ2-7; 9 nucleotides line up with TRBD2. Per germline, CDR1 SGHTA and CDR2 FQGNSA. With 5 bases clipped from V and 4 bases from J, the junction kept 9 bases outside the gene matches. The length of the CDR3 is 15 residues. DNA for the CDR3: TGTGCCAGCAGCCCTTGGACTAGCGCTGGGTACGAGCAGTACTTC. Its translation: CASSPWTSAGYEQYF.

Concerning this clonotype: Possible read error: a much larger clone is one base away. This chain joins TRBV20-1 and TRBJ1-5; TRBD1 agrees at 8 bases. Germline CDR1 and CDR2: DFQATT and SNEGSKA (reference sequence). CDR3 length: 13 amino acids. The V segment lost 6 bases and the J segment 5 bases; nucleotides outside the gene matches: 6. The CDR3 DNA follows: TGCAGTGCCAAGGTGACAGGGGATCAGCCCCAGCATTTT. Amino acids: CSAKVTGDQPQHF.

The chain combines TRBV9 with TRBJ2-1; the match to TRBD2 covers 10 bases. This CDR3 contains 16 residues. V dropped 4 bases and J dropped 1; count of bases not matched to a gene: 5. CDR1 and CDR2 (germline): SGDLS, YYNGEE. The CDR3 loop reads CASSLSTSGSYNEQFF. As DNA, the CDR3 is TGTGCCAGCAGCCTCTCGACTAGCGGGTCCTACAATGAGCAGTTCTTC.

This clonotype was detected many times. The rearrangement links TRBV20-1 to TRBJ2-7, with D perhaps matching TRBD1 (6 bases). Looked up from germline, CDR1 is DFQATT and CDR2 is SNEGSKA (reference sequence). Trimming shortened V by 5 bases and J by 5 bases, and 13 bases separated the two germline ends. This CDR3 has 12 amino acids. The CDR3 sequence: CSALSGVHEQYF. The CDR3 DNA follows: TGCAGTGCTCTATCAGGGGTACACGAGCAGTACTTC.

V and J are TRBV5-6 and TRBJ2-7; 10 positions agree with TRBD2. The germline V gene encodes CDR1 SGHDT and CDR2 YYEEEE. Losses at the gene ends were 4 bases for V and 12 bases for J; bases not matched to a gene: 13. The CDR3 has 14 residues. CDR3 amino acids: CASSPGTSAFLRYF. DNA of the CDR3: TGTGCCAGCAGCCCCGGGACTAGCGCCTTTCTGCGGTACTTC.

In its sample, this clonotype was seen a few times. V usage is TRBV28 and J usage is TRBJ1-1, with D unclear. This CDR3 region has 15 residues. V was pared by 5 bases and J by 0 bases, with 13 bases between. CDR1 is MDHEN, CDR2 SYDVKM, per germline. The CDR3 nucleotides read TGTGCCAGCAGTATTCCCGGAAGATTGAACACTGAAGCTTTCTTT. Protein product: CASSIPGRLNTEAFF. Supplemented by reference TRBV28 and TRBJ1-1, the full variable domain reads DVKVTQSSRYLVKRTGEKVFLECVQDMDHENMFWYRQDPGLGLRLIYFSYDVKMKEKGDIPEGYSVSREKKERFSLILESASTNQTSMYLCASSIPGRLNTEAFFGQGTRLTVV.